The 8 T cell receptor beta chains reported below all come from one sample, sequenced in a study of blood T cell repertoires in COVID-19. Sequencing used immunoSEQ multiplex PCR; TCRdb keeps in-frame clones, though not all of them. This table holds roughly 70,000 clones, around 90% found once. The sample taken for sequencing was peripheral blood. The receptors stem from a woman aged 55-75 years with active COVID-19.

V gene TRBV4-1 combines with J gene TRBJ2-7, with D tentatively TRBD1 (6 bases). This CDR3 comprises 14 residues. V was trimmed by 1 base and J by 3 bases, leaving 10 bases between them. Germline V gene sequence: CDR1 MGHRA, CDR2 YSYEKL. The chain's CDR3 is CASSQVQGLYEQYF. CDR3 sequence (DNA): TGCGCCAGCAGCCAAGTCCAGGGGCTCTACGAGCAGTACTTC.

J is TRBJ2-1 and V is TRBV27; D gene uncertain. V gave up 4 bases and J gave up 3 bases, with 7 bases separating them. The length of the CDR3 is 13 residues. Germline V gene sequence: CDR1 MNHEY, CDR2 SMNVEV (reference sequence). CDR3 amino acids: CASSSGFYNEQFF. The CDR3 DNA reads TGTGCCAGCAGTTCCGGGTTCTACAATGAGCAGTTCTTC.

The chain links TRBV5-1 to TRBJ1-6, with D possibly matching TRBD1 (5 bases). This CDR3 is 13 amino acids long. With 5 bases removed from V and 9 bases from J, the gap between germline ends came to 12 bases. In germline, CDR1 is SGHRS, CDR2 YFSETQ. CDR3 coding DNA: TGCGCCAGCAGGAGACAGACGGGTTCACCCCTCCACTTT. Its translation is CASRRQTGSPLHF.

Only one count was recorded for this clone. The chain combines TRBV11-3 with TRBJ2-2, with 7 bases aligning to TRBD1. Trimming at V came to 0 bases and at J to 7 bases, leaving 2 bases not matched to a gene. The CDR3 sequence is 14 residues long. The germline V gene has CDR1 SGHNT and CDR2 YENEEA. CDR3 coding DNA: TGTGCCAGCAGCTTAGACCCAGGGGGCGGGGAGCTGTTTTTT. Its protein product is CASSLDPGGGELFF. Full variable domain (outside the CDR3, taken from reference TRBV11-3 and TRBJ2-2): EAGVVQSPRYKIIEKKQPVAFWCNPISGHNTLYWYLQNLGQGPELLIRYENEEAVDDSQLPKDRFSAERLKGVDSTLKIQPAELGDSAVYLCASSLDPGGGELFFGEGSRLTVL.

The rearrangement joins TRBV5-6 to TRBJ2-1; 8 bases align to TRBD2. This CDR3 has 15 residues. J was trimmed by 0 bases and V by 6 bases; bases with no gene match: 5. The germline gives CDR1 SGHDT, CDR2 YYEEEE. The CDR3 DNA reads as TGTGCCAGCAAGTTAGCGGGGAGCTCCTACAATGAGCAGTTCTTC. Its translation: CASKLAGSSYNEQFF.

The chain has TRBV29-1 and TRBJ2-2; 7 nucleotides agree with TRBD1. J was trimmed by 3 bases and V by 4 bases; bases with no gene match: 5. CDR1 is SQVTM and CDR2 is ANQGSEA in the germline V gene. The CDR3 consists of 14 residues. This chain's CDR3 is CSVGKQGDTGELFF. CDR3 sequence (DNA): TGCAGCGTTGGCAAGCAGGGGGACACCGGGGAGCTGTTTTTT.

This clone was found a few times. This chain connects TRBV4-2 to TRBJ2-3; D not certain. V lost 0 bases and J lost 2, with 12 bases in between. This CDR3 has 16 amino acids. From germline, CDR1 is LGHNA and CDR2 YNFKEQ. The CDR3 nucleotides are TGTGCCAGCAGCCAAGATGACACCTACCTCACAGATACGCAGTATTTT. It codes for CASSQDDTYLTDTQYF.

V is TRBV2 and J is TRBJ2-1, with 7 bases aligning to TRBD1. The CDR3 is made up of 17 amino acids. CDR1 is SNHLY, CDR2 FYNNEI, per germline. The junction had 8 bases not matched to a gene; V was cut back by 3 bases and J by 0 bases. The CDR3 loop is CASSEVRPGGSYNEQFF. As DNA, the CDR3 is TGTGCCAGCAGTGAGGTCAGGCCAGGGGGCTCCTACAATGAGCAGTTCTTC. Variable domain in full (rest from reference TRBV2 and TRBJ2-1): EPEVTQTPSHQVTQMGQEVILRCVPISNHLYFYWYRQILGQKVEFLVSFYNNEISEKSEIFDDQFSVERPDGSNFTLKIRSTKLEDSAMYFCASSEVRPGGSYNEQFFGPGTRLTVL.